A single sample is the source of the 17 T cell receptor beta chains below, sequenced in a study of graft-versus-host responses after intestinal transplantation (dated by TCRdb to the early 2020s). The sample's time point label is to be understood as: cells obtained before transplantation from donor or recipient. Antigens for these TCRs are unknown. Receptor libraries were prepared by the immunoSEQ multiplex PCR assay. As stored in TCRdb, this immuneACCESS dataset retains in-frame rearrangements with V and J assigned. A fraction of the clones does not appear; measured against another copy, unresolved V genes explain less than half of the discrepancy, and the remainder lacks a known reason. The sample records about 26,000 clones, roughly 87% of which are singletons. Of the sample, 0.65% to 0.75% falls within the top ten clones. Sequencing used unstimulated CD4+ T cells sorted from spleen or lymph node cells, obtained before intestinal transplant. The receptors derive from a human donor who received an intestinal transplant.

The CDR3 DNA sequence: TGTGCCAGCAGCCAAGACGCCCCGGCCGGGGAGCTGTTTTTT. The encoded protein is CASSQDAPAGELFF. This chain connects TRBV4-2 to TRBJ2-2; D remains ambiguous. Germline CDR1 is LGHNA and CDR2 is YNFKEQ. The CDR3 spans 14 residues. V lost 0 bases and J 6 bases, leaving 8 bases between the germline ends.

CDR3 sequence: CASSLDRGESSYNSPLHF. The CDR3 nucleotides are TGTGCCAGCAGCTTGGATAGGGGAGAGAGCTCCTATAATTCACCCCTCCACTTT. The chain employs TRBV5-4 and TRBJ1-6; a weak D match, TRBD1 (5 bases). CDR3 length: 18 residues. Trimming removed 0 bases from V and 0 bases from J, with 13 bases in between. Germline values: CDR1 SGHNT, CDR2 YYREEE (reference sequence).

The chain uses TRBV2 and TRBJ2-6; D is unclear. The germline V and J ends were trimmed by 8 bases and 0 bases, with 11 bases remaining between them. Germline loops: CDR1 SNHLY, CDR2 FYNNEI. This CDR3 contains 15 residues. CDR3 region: CASREILSGANVLTF. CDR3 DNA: TGTGCCAGCCGAGAGATCCTCTCTGGGGCCAACGTCCTGACTTTC.

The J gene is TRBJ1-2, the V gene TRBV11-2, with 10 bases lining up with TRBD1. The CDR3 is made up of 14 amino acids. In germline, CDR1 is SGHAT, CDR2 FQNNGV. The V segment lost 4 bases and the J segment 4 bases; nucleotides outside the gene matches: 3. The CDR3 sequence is CASSWGQGRYGYTF. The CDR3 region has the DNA TGTGCCAGCAGCTGGGGACAGGGGCGCTATGGCTACACCTTC. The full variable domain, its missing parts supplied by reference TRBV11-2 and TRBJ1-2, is EAGVAQSPRYKIIEKRQSVAFWCNPISGHATLYWYQQILGQGPKLLIQFQNNGVVDDSQLPKDRFSAERLKGVDSTLKIQPAKLEDSAVYLCASSWGQGRYGYTFGSGTRLTVV.

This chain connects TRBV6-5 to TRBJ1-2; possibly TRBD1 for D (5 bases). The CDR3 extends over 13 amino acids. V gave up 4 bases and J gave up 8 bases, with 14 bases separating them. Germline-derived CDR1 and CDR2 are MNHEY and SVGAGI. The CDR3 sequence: CASSWSRADGYTF. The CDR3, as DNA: TGTGCCAGCAGTTGGTCCAGGGCCGACGGCTACACCTTC.

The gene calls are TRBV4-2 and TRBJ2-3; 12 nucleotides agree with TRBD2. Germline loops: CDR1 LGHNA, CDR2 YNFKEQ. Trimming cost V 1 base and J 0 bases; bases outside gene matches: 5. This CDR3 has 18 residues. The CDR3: CASSQVLAGGGSTDTQYF. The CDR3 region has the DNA TGTGCCAGCAGCCAAGTCCTAGCGGGAGGGGGTAGCACAGATACGCAGTATTTT.

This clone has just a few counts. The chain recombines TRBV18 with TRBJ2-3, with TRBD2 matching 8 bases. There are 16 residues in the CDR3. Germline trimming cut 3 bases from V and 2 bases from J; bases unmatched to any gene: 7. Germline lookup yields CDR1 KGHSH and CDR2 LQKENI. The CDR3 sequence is CASSPVGGGNTDTQYF. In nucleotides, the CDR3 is TGTGCCAGCTCACCGGTCGGGGGGGGTAACACAGATACGCAGTATTTT.

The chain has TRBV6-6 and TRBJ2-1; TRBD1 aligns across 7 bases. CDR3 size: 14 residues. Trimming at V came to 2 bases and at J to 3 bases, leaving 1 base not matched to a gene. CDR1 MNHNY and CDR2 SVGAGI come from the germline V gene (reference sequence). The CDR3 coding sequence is TGTGCCAGCAGTTACAGGGGGCTCTACAATGAGCAGTTCTTC. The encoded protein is CASSYRGLYNEQFF.

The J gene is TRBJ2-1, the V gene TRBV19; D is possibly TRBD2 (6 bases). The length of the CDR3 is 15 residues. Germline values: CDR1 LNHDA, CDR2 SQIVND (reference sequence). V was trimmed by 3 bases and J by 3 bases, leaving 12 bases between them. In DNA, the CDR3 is TGTGCCAGTAGTATGAGCGGGCCGTTCTACAATGAGCAGTTCTTC. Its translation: CASSMSGPFYNEQFF.

CDR3 sequence: CASRAQGLPNQPQHF. The CDR3 DNA follows: TGTGCCAGCAGGGCTCAGGGTCTCCCCAATCAGCCCCAGCATTTT. This chain links TRBV6-1 with TRBJ1-5; D may be TRBD1 (5 bases). The CDR3 is 15 residues long. Deletions cut 6 bases from V and 3 bases from J, with 15 bases between. Germline lookup yields CDR1 MNHNS and CDR2 SASEGT.

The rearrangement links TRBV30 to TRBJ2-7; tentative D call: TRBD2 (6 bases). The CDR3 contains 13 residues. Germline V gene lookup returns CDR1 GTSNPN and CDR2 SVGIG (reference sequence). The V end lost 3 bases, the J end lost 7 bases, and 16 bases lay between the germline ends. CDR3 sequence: CAWSLRGSREQYF. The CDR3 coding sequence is TGTGCCTGGAGCCTACGGGGGTCGAGGGAGCAGTACTTC.

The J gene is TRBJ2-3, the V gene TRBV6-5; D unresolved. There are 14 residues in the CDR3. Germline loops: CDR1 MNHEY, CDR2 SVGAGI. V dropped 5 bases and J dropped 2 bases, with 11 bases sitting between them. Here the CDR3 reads CASSERSYTDTQYF. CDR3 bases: TGTGCCAGCAGTGAAAGATCATACACAGATACGCAGTATTTT.

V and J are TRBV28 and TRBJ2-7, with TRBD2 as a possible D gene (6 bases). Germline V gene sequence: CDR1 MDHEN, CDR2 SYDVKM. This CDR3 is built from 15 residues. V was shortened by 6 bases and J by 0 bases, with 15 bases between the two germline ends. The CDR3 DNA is TGTGCCAGCAGCCGTAGCGGTACCTACTCCTACGAGCAGTACTTC. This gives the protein CASSRSGTYSYEQYF.

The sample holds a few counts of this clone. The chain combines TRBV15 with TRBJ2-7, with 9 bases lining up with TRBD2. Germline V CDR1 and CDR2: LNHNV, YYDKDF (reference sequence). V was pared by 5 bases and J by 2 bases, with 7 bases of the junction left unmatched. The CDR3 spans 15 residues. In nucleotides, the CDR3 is TGTGCCACCAGCCTCGATTTAGCGGGAGCCTACGAGCAGTACTTC. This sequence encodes CATSLDLAGAYEQYF.

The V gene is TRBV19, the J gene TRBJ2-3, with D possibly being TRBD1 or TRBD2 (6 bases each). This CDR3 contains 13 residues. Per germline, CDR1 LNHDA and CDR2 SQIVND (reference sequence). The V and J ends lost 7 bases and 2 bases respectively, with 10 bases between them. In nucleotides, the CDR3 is TGTGCCAGTACTCGGGGGCACACAGATACGCAGTATTTT. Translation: CASTRGHTDTQYF.

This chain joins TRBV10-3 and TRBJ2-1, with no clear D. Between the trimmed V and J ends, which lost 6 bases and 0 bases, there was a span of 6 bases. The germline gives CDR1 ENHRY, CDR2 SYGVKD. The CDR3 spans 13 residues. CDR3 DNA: TGTGCCATCAGGGGCAGCTCCTACAATGAGCAGTTCTTC. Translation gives CAIRGSSYNEQFF.

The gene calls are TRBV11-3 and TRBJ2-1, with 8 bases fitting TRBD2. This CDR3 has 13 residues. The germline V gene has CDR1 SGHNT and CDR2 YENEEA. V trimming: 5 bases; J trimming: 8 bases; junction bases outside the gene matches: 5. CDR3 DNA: TGTGCCAGCAGCGTAGGACTAGCCTATGAGCAGTTCTTC. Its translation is CASSVGLAYEQFF.